This TCR beta chain was captured in a study of blood T cell dynamics during melanoma immunotherapy. Study summary: Patients with metastatic melanoma got pembrolizumab or nivolumab-ipilimumab as first-line care.

Trimming cost V 6 bases and J 5 bases, with 26 bases left between them. The CDR3 is 19 amino acids. Germline assignment: CDR1 MRHNA and CDR2 SNTAGT. The sample holds one count of this clone. Sequencing used immunoSEQ multiplex PCR; TCRdb keeps in-frame clones, though not all of them. The sample yields about 5,600 clones, more than 75% seen once. The time point here: week 3, after first cycle of checkpoint inhibitor. Samples come from before therapy and from week 3 after the first blockade cycle. Disease control meant complete response, partial response or stable disease at 12 weeks. Patients had no prior systemic cancer treatment, immunosuppressants or other active cancers.

Sample: blood, taken from a patient treated with checkpoint blockade. This receptor was taken from a human donor with melanoma. Some clones in this sample may be carry-over from other donors' samples. The chain uses TRBV6-4 and TRBJ1-6; a weak D match, TRBD1 (5 bases). CDR3: CASSKQEHPQGWDNSPLHF. CDR3 coding DNA: TGTGCCAGCAGCAAACAGGAGCATCCCCAGGGATGGGATAATTCACCCCTCCACTTT.